This entry lists 6 T cell receptor beta chains sequenced from one sample in a study of response to subunit inactivated influenza vaccine. TCRdb re-called the RT-PCR reads with MiXCR, one entry per CDR3 protein. The repertoire holds around 750,000 distinct CDR3 sequences, with 20% to 25% as singletons. The sequenced sample was PBMCs from blood, obtained 4 to 6 days after vaccination. The receptor source for this set is a man in his forties or fifties who received an inactivated influenza vaccine.

The V call is TRBV5-1, the J call TRBJ2-1; D is uncertain. Looked up from germline, CDR1 is SGHRS and CDR2 is YFSETQ. Trimming took off 0 bases at V and 9 bases at J, with 13 bases between the two ends. The CDR3 totals 14 residues. In nucleotides, the CDR3 is TGCGCCAGCAGCTTGGGACCAGCTGACGGTGAGCAGTTCTTC. It yields the protein CASSLGPADGEQFF.

The chain has TRBV28 and TRBJ1-1, with unresolved D. The germline CDR1 and CDR2 sequences are MDHEN and SYDVKM. V lost 10 bases to trimming and J lost 3 bases, with 6 bases between them. The CDR3 consists of 10 residues. CDR3 protein: CATRYTEAFF. In DNA, the CDR3 is TGTGCCACCAGGTACACTGAAGCTTTCTTT.

The chain carries TRBV30 and TRBJ2-5; D is undetermined. The ends were cut back, 0 bases at V and 1 base at J, with 12 bases in the middle. Germline V gives CDR1 GTSNPN, CDR2 SVGIG (reference sequence). This CDR3 comprises 15 residues. The CDR3 here is CAWSVLGEFQETQYF. As DNA, the CDR3 is TGTGCCTGGAGTGTACTTGGGGAATTCCAAGAGACCCAGTACTTC.

This clonotype came up a few times. The chain carries TRBV27 and TRBJ2-1, with D perhaps given as TRBD1 or TRBD2 (5 bases each). CDR3 length: 15 residues. Per the germline V gene, CDR1 is MNHEY and CDR2 is SMNVEV (reference sequence). V was clipped by 3 bases and J by 7 bases, with 16 bases between them. In DNA, the CDR3 is TGTGCCAGCAGTTTCGAGGGAGTGGGGCAGAATGAGCAGTTCTTC. Amino acid sequence: CASSFEGVGQNEQFF.

This chain links TRBV12-3 or TRBV12-4 with TRBJ1-3; D ambiguous. This CDR3 contains 14 residues. V dropped 9 bases and J dropped 4 bases, with 16 bases sitting between them. In nucleotides, the CDR3 is TGTGCCAGTATACAGAAACGGGCGGGAAACACCATATATTTT. Protein: CASIQKRAGNTIYF.

The rearrangement joins TRBV9 to TRBJ2-3, with unresolved D. Germline V gene lookup returns CDR1 SGDLS and CDR2 YYNGEE. The CDR3 is 16 residues long. V was shortened by 4 bases and J by 4 bases, with 19 bases between the two germline ends. CDR3 DNA: TGTGCCAGCAGCTCCAGGAGTGGTAGCCTAGCAGATACGCAGTATTTT. It yields the protein CASSSRSGSLADTQYF.